This is a list of T cell receptor beta chains from one sample in a study of identical twins. From the 5' RACE reads, TCRdb called clonotypes with MiXCR, one entry per CDR3 protein. The sample consists of 1.5 million to 2 million distinct CDR3 sequences, about 30% of them appearing once. Sample: cord blood. The receptors come from a newborn girl in good health. The CDR3 runs from the conserved cysteine through the conserved F or W. D genes are given only for firm matches. Clone size is stated in some rows and not others, as once, few, many or a class when expanded.

>-|TRBD1|TRBJ2-1|14|TRBV6-5
CASSRSTGGHEQFF
TGTGCCAGCAGCCGATCGACAGGGGGTCATGAGCAGTTCTTC
>-|TRBD1|TRBJ2-5|15|TRBV20-1
CSARGRQGGQETQYF
TGCAGTGCTAGGGGGCGACAGGGGGGACAAGAGACCCAGTACTTC
>few|-|TRBJ2-5|13|TRBV29-1
CSVMRLRGETQYF
TGCAGCGTTATGCGGCTACGCGGGGAGACCCAGTACTTC
>few|-|TRBJ1-4|17|TRBV5-1
CASSAGRPGLREEKLFF
TGCGCCAGCAGCGCCGGTCGGCCGGGCCTCAGGGAGGAAAAACTGTTTTTT
>-|TRBD1|TRBJ2-5|12|TRBV6-1
CASGDSQPTQYF
TGTGCCAGCGGGGACAGCCAACCGACCCAGTACTTC
>-|-|TRBJ1-2|12|TRBV2
CAISTATYGYTF
TGTGCCATTTCGACAGCCACCTATGGCTACACCTTC
>-|TRBD2|TRBJ2-7|15|TRBV25-1
CASSDPGEGTYEQYF
TGTGCCAGCAGTGACCCCGGGGAGGGTACCTACGAGCAGTACTTC
>-|TRBD2|TRBJ2-1|18|TRBV2
CASSGESKLARSYNEQFF
TGTGCCAGCAGTGGGGAGTCTAAACTAGCGCGCTCCTACAATGAGCAGTTCTTC
>-|TRBD2|TRBJ2-1|15|TRBV11-2
CASSLLGTSGSEQFF
TGTGCCAGCAGCTTACTTGGGACTAGCGGGAGCGAGCAGTTCTTC
>-|TRBD2|TRBJ2-5|16|TRBV27
CASSPGLAGTQETQYF
TGTGCCAGCAGTCCCGGACTAGCGGGCACCCAAGAGACCCAGTACTTC
>-|TRBD2|TRBJ2-3|18|TRBV4-2
CASSQEVGGEWSTDTQYF
TGTGCCAGCAGCCAAGAGGTTGGGGGGGAGTGGAGCACAGATACGCAGTATTTT
>many|-|TRBJ2-3|16|TRBV7-2
CASSLGGWASTDTQYF
TGTGCCAGCAGCTTAGGAGGTTGGGCAAGCACAGATACGCAGTATTTT
>-|-|TRBJ2-7|15|TRBV20-1
CSAGLPLQGGYEQYF
TGCAGTGCCGGTTTACCACTCCAGGGTGGCTACGAGCAGTACTTC
>many|-|TRBJ2-5|15|TRBV5-1
CASSLRGYLQETQYF
TGCGCCAGCAGCTTGAGGGGCTACCTCCAAGAGACCCAGTACTTC
>few|-|TRBJ1-5|19|TRBV21-1
CASSKKSPPGLNSNQPQHF
TGTGCCAGCAGCAAAAAATCCCCTCCGGGACTCAATAGCAATCAGCCCCAGCATTTT
>-|-|TRBJ1-2|12|TRBV20-1
CSARDGVYGYTF
TGCAGTGCTAGAGATGGGGTATATGGCTACACCTTC
>few|-|TRBJ2-1|11|TRBV20-1
CSARDRLEQFF
TGCAGTGCTAGAGATCGGCTGGAGCAGTTCTTC
>-|TRBD2|TRBJ2-1|18|TRBV20-1
CSARDVTMREIPYNEQFF
TGCAGTGCTAGAGATGTGACGATGCGGGAGATTCCCTACAATGAGCAGTTCTTC
>-|-|TRBJ2-7|13|TRBV7-9
CASSYRERYEQYF
TGTGCCAGCAGCTACCGGGAGCGATACGAGCAGTACTTC
>few|-|TRBJ2-1|15|TRBV13
CASSRLGARDSEQFF
TGTGCCAGCAGCCGTCTAGGGGCCAGGGATAGTGAGCAGTTCTTC
>-|TRBD2|TRBJ2-7|15|TRBV12-3/TRBV12-4
CASSPLAGKHNEQYF
TGTGCCAGCAGTCCCCTAGCGGGAAAGCACAATGAGCAGTACTTC
>-|-|TRBJ2-5|14|TRBV7-6
CASSLFGQKETQYF
TGTGCCAGCAGCTTATTTGGCCAAAAAGAGACCCAGTACTTC
>few|TRBD2|TRBJ2-5|13|TRBV24-1
CATSARGQETQYF
TGTGCCACCAGTGCGCGGGGGCAAGAGACCCAGTACTTC
>few|-|TRBJ2-1|12|TRBV10-3
CAISTRDYEQFF
TGTGCCATCAGTACTAGGGACTATGAGCAGTTCTTC
>-|TRBD2|TRBJ2-3|16|TRBV9
CASSVSQRGSTDTQYF
TGTGCCAGCAGCGTAAGCCAGCGGGGGAGCACAGATACGCAGTATTTT
>-|TRBD1|TRBJ1-1|14|TRBV12-3/TRBV12-4
CASSSAGQGWGAFF
TGTGCCAGCAGTTCCGCGGGACAGGGATGGGGAGCTTTCTTT
>-|TRBD1|TRBJ1-1|16|TRBV24-1
CATSEGRTGVNTEAFF
TGTGCCACCAGTGAGGGGAGGACAGGGGTGAACACTGAAGCTTTCTTT
>few|-|TRBJ1-1|15|TRBV6-2/TRBV6-3
CASSYVEDKNTEAFF
TGTGCCAGCAGTTACGTGGAGGATAAGAACACTGAAGCTTTCTTT
>-|TRBD2|TRBJ2-7|14|TRBV6-5
CASSYPLAGGEQYF
TGTGCCAGCAGTTACCCACTAGCGGGAGGCGAGCAGTACTTC
>few|TRBD2|TRBJ2-3|17|TRBV28
CASSPAGTTLSTDTQYF
TGTGCCAGCAGTCCGGCGGGGACTACCCTATCCACAGATACGCAGTATTTT
>-|-|TRBJ1-2|15|TRBV4-2
CASSQGLGQSYGYTF
TGTGCCAGCAGCCAAGGGCTTGGACAGAGCTATGGCTACACCTTC